These 27 T cell receptor beta chains share one sample of origin, sequenced in a study of T-cell reconstitution after alpha-beta-depleted transplantation in children. For TCRbeta, the library was prepared with unique molecular identifiers. Via MiXCR, TCRdb re-called the PCR reads, giving one row per CDR3 protein. The sample consists of around 210,000 distinct CDR3 sequences, approximately 6.9% of them appearing once. Sequencing used PBMCs, obtained before TCRalphabeta/CD19-depleted stem cell transplant. The receptors come from a boy between 2 and 10 years old with acute lymphoblastic leukemia, due to receive a stem cell transplant.

The genes are TRBV4-3 and TRBJ1-3; TRBD1 matches 10 bases. Per the germline V gene, CDR1 is LGHNA and CDR2 is YSLEER. The trim removed 4 bases at V and 0 bases at J, leaving 27 bases unmatched. This CDR3 contains 24 residues. The CDR3 sequence is CASSLRPRQSGRGQGISSGNTIYF. DNA of the CDR3: TGCGCCAGCAGCCTTCGTCCAAGGCAATCGGGGAGGGGACAGGGGATCTCCTCTGGAAACACCATATATTTT.

This clonotype was seen ten or more times. The CDR3 here is CASIPPGTYEQYF. CDR3 bases: TGTGCCAGCATTCCCCCGGGTACCTACGAGCAGTACTTC. This rearrangement joins TRBV28 to TRBJ2-7; D unresolved. The germline V gene has CDR1 MDHEN and CDR2 SYDVKM. The length of the CDR3 is 13 residues. The ends were cut back, 7 bases at V and 2 bases at J, with 12 bases in the middle.

This clonotype was recorded many times. The chain uses TRBV6-1 and TRBJ2-1, with D maybe TRBD2 (5 bases). V lost 3 bases to trimming and J lost 0 bases, with 12 bases between them. The CDR3 is made up of 16 amino acids. CDR1 and CDR2 (germline): MNHNS, SASEGT. DNA for the CDR3: TGTGCCAGCAGTGAGAACCTTGCGGGCTCCTACAATGAGCAGTTCTTC. Translation gives CASSENLAGSYNEQFF.

V gene TRBV7-2 combines with J gene TRBJ2-7, with 13 bases lining up with TRBD2. The CDR3 loop spans 14 amino acids. J was trimmed by 6 bases and V by 4 bases; bases with no gene match: 3. Germline V gene lookup returns CDR1 SGHTA and CDR2 FQGNSA. The chain's CDR3 is CASSYGLAGAEQYF. The CDR3 coding sequence is TGTGCCAGCAGCTATGGACTAGCGGGAGCCGAGCAGTACTTC.

This chain links TRBV2 with TRBJ2-5; 7 bases line up with TRBD2. Unmatched junction bases numbered 4, after V lost 4 bases and J lost 5 bases. The germline gives CDR1 SNHLY, CDR2 FYNNEI. This CDR3 spans 13 amino acids. Here the CDR3 DNA reads TGTGCCAGCAGTGGGGCGGGAGCTGAGACCCAGTACTTC. Translated, it gives CASSGAGAETQYF.

This clonotype occurred many times. The chain links TRBV28 to TRBJ1-5, with TRBD1 matching 7 bases. The ends lost 3 bases at V and 1 base at J; junction bases unmatched: 6. Germline V gene data show CDR1 as MDHEN and CDR2 as SYDVKM. The CDR3 covers 16 residues. The CDR3 loop reads CASSFLGQASNQPQHF. CDR3 in DNA: TGTGCCAGCAGTTTCTTAGGACAGGCAAGCAATCAGCCCCAGCATTTT.

This clonotype was detected many times. The V and J genes are TRBV10-3 and TRBJ2-1; perhaps TRBD2 as D (5 bases). The germline V gene encodes CDR1 ENHRY and CDR2 SYGVKD. Trimming stripped 0 bases from V and 5 bases from J, with 8 bases between. This CDR3 has 14 residues. CDR3 residues: CAISESTGNNEQFF. CDR3 in DNA: TGTGCCATCAGTGAGTCGACGGGAAACAATGAGCAGTTCTTC.

This clonotype was counted only a few times. The J gene is TRBJ2-7, the V gene TRBV20-1; 13 bases align to TRBD2. There are 16 residues in the CDR3. Germline loops: CDR1 DFQATT, CDR2 SNEGSKA (reference sequence). V lost 8 bases and J lost 0; bases outside the gene matches: 10. This chain's CDR3 is CSLPGLAGLGSYEQYF. The CDR3 nucleotides read TGCAGTCTTCCGGGACTAGCGGGGTTGGGCTCCTACGAGCAGTACTTC.

This clonotype has a count of ten or more. The V and J genes are TRBV20-1 and TRBJ2-7; tentative D call: TRBD1 (6 bases). Looked up from germline, CDR1 is DFQATT and CDR2 is SNEGSKA (reference sequence). The CDR3 spans 14 residues. V dropped 6 bases and J dropped 2 bases, with 17 bases sitting between them. The CDR3 region is CSATDRQHTYEQYF. The CDR3 DNA sequence: TGCAGTGCCACCGACAGGCAACACACCTACGAGCAGTACTTC.

This clonotype occurred once. V and J are TRBV30 and TRBJ2-1; D perhaps matches TRBD1 (5 bases). Looked up from germline, CDR1 is GTSNPN and CDR2 is SVGIG (reference sequence). V was cut by 0 bases and J by 8 bases, with 11 bases left in between. The CDR3 length is 13 residues. The CDR3 reads CAWSVNQGDEQFF. The CDR3, as DNA: TGTGCCTGGAGTGTAAACCAGGGCGATGAGCAGTTCTTC.

The table lists this clonotype with many counts. The rearrangement uses TRBV6-2 or TRBV6-3 and TRBJ1-1; D gene ambiguous. This CDR3 contains 15 residues. V was pared by 0 bases and J by 5 bases, with 13 bases between. Germline V gives CDR1 MNHEY, CDR2 SVGEGT. CDR3 sequence: CASSYSIGKRTEAFF. As DNA, the CDR3 is TGTGCCAGCAGTTACTCGATAGGGAAGAGGACTGAAGCTTTCTTT.

Concerning this clonotype: As the CDR3 is not closed by the conserved phenylalanine or tryptophan, this likely results from a read error. The chain employs TRBV28 and TRBJ1-5; D unclear. Germline V gene sequence: CDR1 MDHEN, CDR2 SYDVKM. The V end lost 7 bases, the J end lost 6 bases, and 10 bases lay between the germline ends. The CDR3 length is 12 residues. This CDR3 is CASTTPTQPQHC. The CDR3 DNA is TGTGCCAGCACCACTCCCACTCAGCCCCAGCATTGT.

In its sample, this clonotype was seen many times. The chain joins TRBV9 to TRBJ1-2, with D tentatively TRBD1 (6 bases). The CDR3 contains 15 residues. Germline V lookup: CDR1 SGDLS, CDR2 YYNGEE. With 4 bases removed from V and 7 bases from J, the gap between germline ends came to 20 bases. This CDR3 reads CASSFEGGAPAGYTF. The CDR3 region has the DNA TGTGCCAGCAGCTTCGAGGGGGGGGCGCCGGCTGGCTACACCTTC.

This clonotype has only a few counts. The DNA for the CDR3 is TGTGCCAGCAGCTTGGGAGGAACTCGAGGGGCTGAAGCTTTCTTT. It translates to CASSLGGTRGAEAFF. The V call is TRBV7-9, the J call TRBJ1-1; D possibly corresponds to TRBD1 (5 bases). CDR3 length: 15 amino acids. V was cut by 3 bases and J by 6 bases, with 17 bases left in between. Germline-derived CDR1 and CDR2 are SEHNR and FQNEAQ (reference sequence).

Ten or more counts support this clonotype. The chain has TRBV27 and TRBJ2-5, with 7 bases that match TRBD1. Per germline, CDR1 MNHEY and CDR2 SMNVEV (reference sequence). The CDR3 is 13 amino acids. V shed 5 bases and J 1 base; nucleotides not matched to a gene: 1. The CDR3 reads CASSGDSQETQYF. The CDR3 DNA follows: TGTGCCAGCAGTGGGGACAGCCAAGAGACCCAGTACTTC.

This clonotype was picked up many times. The V and J genes are TRBV29-1 and TRBJ2-2; no clear D gene. Germline lookup yields CDR1 SQVTM and CDR2 ANQGSEA. The CDR3 has 15 amino acids. The germline V and J ends were trimmed by 6 bases and 5 bases, with 19 bases remaining between them. CDR3: CSVKPTGRETGELFF. The CDR3 DNA follows: TGCAGCGTCAAACCGACGGGTCGCGAGACCGGGGAGCTGTTTTTT.

This clonotype was counted a few times. The genes are TRBV2 and TRBJ1-4; D possibly corresponds to TRBD1 (6 bases). The CDR3 runs 13 residues. CDR1 is SNHLY, CDR2 FYNNEI, per germline. The V gene lost 4 bases and the J gene lost 8 bases, with 11 bases spanning the gap. The CDR3 DNA reads as TGTGCCAGCAGTGCGCAGGGGAGAGAAAAACTGTTTTTT. It codes for CASSAQGREKLFF.

This clonotype came up many times. The gene calls are TRBV7-9 and TRBJ2-7; unclear D gene. This CDR3 is built from 15 residues. V shed 5 bases and J shed 0 bases, with 14 bases lying between them. The germline CDR1 and CDR2 sequences are SEHNR and FQNEAQ (reference sequence). CDR3 bases: TGTGCCAGCAGCCCGCCCCCACCGTCCTCCTACGAGCAGTACTTC. Translated: CASSPPPPSSYEQYF.

This chain connects TRBV29-1 to TRBJ2-7; 14 nucleotides agree with TRBD2. The CDR3 covers 15 residues. From germline, CDR1 is SQVTM and CDR2 ANQGSEA. With V trimmed by 1 base and J by 6 bases, 5 bases remained unmatched. CDR3 coding DNA: TGCAGCGTTGAAGTGGGGACTAGCGGGGGTGGCGAGCAGTACTTC. This translates into CSVEVGTSGGGEQYF.

The J gene is TRBJ1-2, the V gene TRBV18; 10 bases map to TRBD1. V was pared by 3 bases and J by 3 bases, with 4 bases of the junction left unmatched. The CDR3 contains 15 residues. In germline, CDR1 is KGHSH, CDR2 LQKENI. This CDR3 reads CASSPGQGSDYGYTF. In DNA form, the CDR3 reads TGTGCCAGCTCACCGGGACAGGGGTCGGACTATGGCTACACCTTC.

V is TRBV3-1 and J is TRBJ2-1; 14 bases are a match to TRBD2. CDR1 and CDR2 (germline): LGHDT, YNNKEL (reference sequence). CDR3 length equals 15 residues. With V trimmed by 5 bases and J by 9 bases, 6 bases remained unmatched. This chain's CDR3 is CASSSGLAGAGEQFF. The CDR3, as DNA: TGTGCCAGCAGCTCGGGACTAGCGGGAGCGGGTGAGCAGTTCTTC.

The genes are TRBV5-1 and TRBJ2-7; perhaps TRBD1 as D (6 bases). This CDR3 is 14 amino acids long. The V gene lost 4 bases and the J gene lost 0 bases, with 11 bases spanning the gap. Germline V lookup: CDR1 SGHRS, CDR2 YFSETQ. The CDR3: CASSDGQSSYEQYF. As DNA, the CDR3 is TGCGCCAGCAGCGATGGACAGTCCTCCTACGAGCAGTACTTC.

This sequence joins TRBV5-1 and TRBJ1-4; 7 bases map to TRBD1. Trimming took 3 bases from V and 4 from J; bases not matched to a gene: 9. Germline assignment: CDR1 SGHRS and CDR2 YFSETQ. The CDR3 contains 16 residues. CDR3 residues: CASSSTTGQYNEKLFF. CDR3 coding DNA: TGCGCCAGCAGCTCCACGACGGGACAGTATAATGAAAAACTGTTTTTT. The full variable domain, in which reference TRBV5-1 and TRBJ1-4 provide the parts outside the CDR3, is KAGVTQTPRYLIKTRGQQVTLSCSPISGHRSVSWYQQTPGQGLQFLFEYFSETQRNKGNFPGRFSGRQFSNSRSEMNVSTLELGDSALYLCASSSTTGQYNEKLFFGSGTQLSVL.

This clonotype was picked up many times. The chain employs TRBV6-2 or TRBV6-3 and TRBJ2-1; a possible D gene is TRBD1 (6 bases). The V end lost 7 bases, the J end lost 2 bases, and 6 bases lay between the germline ends. Germline V gives CDR1 MNHEY, CDR2 SVGEGT. The CDR3 sequence is 12 residues long. The CDR3 reads CASKGAYNEQFF. CDR3 DNA sequence: TGTGCCAGCAAGGGGGCCTACAATGAGCAGTTCTTC.

This clonotype was detected ten times or more. V and J are TRBV5-1 and TRBJ2-1; D may match TRBD1 or TRBD2 (5 bases each). V dropped 2 bases and J dropped 8 bases, with 11 bases sitting between them. The CDR3 consists of 13 residues. The germline gives CDR1 SGHRS, CDR2 YFSETQ. Here the CDR3 reads CASSFPGTDEQFF. DNA of the CDR3: TGCGCCAGCAGCTTTCCGGGGACGGATGAGCAGTTCTTC.

This clonotype was recorded at least ten times. This chain uses TRBV11-1 with TRBJ1-1; D may be TRBD1 (5 bases). CDR1 is SGHAT, CDR2 FQDESV, per germline (reference sequence). Trimming took off 5 bases at V and 7 bases at J, with 14 bases between the two ends. The CDR3 is 13 amino acids. CDR3 residues: CASSAGREYEAFF. The CDR3 DNA sequence: TGTGCCAGCAGCGCGGGCAGGGAGTATGAAGCTTTCTTT.

The V gene is TRBV19, the J gene TRBJ2-1; 9 bases line up with TRBD2. This CDR3 spans 18 amino acids. V trimming: 5 bases; J trimming: 7 bases; junction bases outside the gene matches: 18. Germline V gene data show CDR1 as LNHDA and CDR2 as SQIVND (reference sequence). The CDR3 reads CASSPDPRGGGARNEQFF. CDR3 DNA sequence: TGTGCCAGTAGTCCCGATCCTCGCGGCGGGGGGGCCCGGAATGAGCAGTTCTTC.